A single sample is the source of the 17 T cell receptor beta chains below, sequenced in a study of T cells in severe cutaneous drug reactions. Libraries were made by iRepertoire multiplex PCR with TCR subtype-specific primers for bulk and single-cell sequencing. Reprocessing the multiplex PCR reads, TCRdb reports a single entry for every CDR3 protein and omits DNA. The ten top clones account for more than 25%, within a sample of approximately 1,900 distinct CDR3 sequences. The donors had carbamazepine-induced Stevens-Johnson syndrome or toxic epidermal necrolysis. Sequenced sample: PBMCs. The origin of the receptors is a human donor with Stevens-Johnson syndrome, a severe cutaneous drug reaction.

According to its frequency, this clonotype is medium-sized (0.01 to 0.1%). The chain carries TRBV19 and TRBJ1-1; TCRdb lists TRBD1, though no DNA is available to test this call. The CDR3 totals 15 residues. Germline CDR1 is LNHDA and CDR2 is SQIVND (reference sequence). The CDR3 sequence: CASSGGQGQNTEAFF.

This clonotype is called medium-sized based on its frequency. This chain links TRBV12-3 or TRBV12-4 with TRBJ2-3. The CDR3 has 14 residues. CDR3 protein: CASSLGANTDTQYF.

This clonotype is labeled medium-sized (0.01 to 0.1%) based on frequency. The V call is TRBV2, the J call TRBJ1-6; the D call of TRBD1 rests on TCRdb alone, since no DNA is present to check it. Germline V CDR1 and CDR2: SNHLY, FYNNEI. This CDR3 contains 15 residues. CDR3 region: CASSEGGQGLSPLHF. Based on the CDR3 plus reference TRBV2 and TRBJ1-6, the full variable domain is EPEVTQTPSHQVTQMGQEVILRCVPISNHLYFYWYRQILGQKVEFLVSFYNNEISEKSEIFDDQFSVERPDGSNFTLKIRSTKLEDSAMYFCASSEGGQGLSPLHFGNGTRLTVT.

The chain uses TRBV7-9 and TRBJ2-7; TCRdb returns TRBD1, unconfirmable since there is no DNA. In germline, CDR1 is SEHNR, CDR2 FQNEAQ (reference sequence). There are 15 residues in the CDR3. CDR3 region: CASSLGVGGESEQYF.

The genes are TRBV20-1 and TRBJ1-5; with no DNA, the TCRdb D assignment of TRBD1 cannot be verified. Looked up from germline, CDR1 is DFQATT and CDR2 is SNEGSKA (reference sequence). The length of the CDR3 is 16 residues. CDR3 sequence: CSARSGTATSNQPQHF.

The genes are TRBV10-3 and TRBJ2-1; TCRdb lists TRBD2, though no DNA is available to test this call. The germline V gene encodes CDR1 ENHRY and CDR2 SYGVKD. There are 14 residues in the CDR3. The CDR3 reads CAISERGGYNEQFF.

The chain combines TRBV20-1 with TRBJ2-1; TCRdb's D call, TRBD1, is unchecked because there is no DNA. Germline V gene data show CDR1 as DFQATT and CDR2 as SNEGSKA (reference sequence). The CDR3 runs 14 residues. The chain's CDR3 is CSARFGGDYNEQFF.

Measured by frequency, this clonotype is medium-sized. The chain joins TRBV19 to TRBJ2-1. The CDR3 is 13 amino acids. Germline CDR1 is LNHDA and CDR2 is SQIVND (reference sequence). CDR3 sequence reads: CASGRSPYNEQFF.

The rearrangement joins TRBV20-1 to TRBJ2-5; without DNA, the TCRdb call of TRBD2 cannot be checked. Germline V gives CDR1 DFQATT, CDR2 SNEGSKA (reference sequence). The CDR3 spans 17 residues. Here the CDR3 reads CSARDYRGTSGEETQYF.

By frequency, this clonotype is medium-sized. This rearrangement joins TRBV7-9 to TRBJ1-5; with no DNA, the TCRdb D assignment of TRBD1 cannot be verified. Germline CDR1 SEHNR, CDR2 FQNEAQ (reference sequence). CDR3 size: 17 residues. CDR3 residues: CASSSDLRDRDDQPQHF.

By frequency, this clonotype is large. This CDR3 is CASGWTSGYVEQFF. The J gene is TRBJ2-1, the V gene TRBV6-1; TCRdb's D call of TRBD2 is untestable without DNA. The germline V gene encodes CDR1 MNHNS and CDR2 SASEGT. The CDR3 covers 14 residues.

This chain joins TRBV7-8 and TRBJ2-5; TCRdb reports TRBD2, a call that lacks DNA to check it against. Germline lookup yields CDR1 SGHVS and CDR2 FQNEAQ. The CDR3 sequence is 14 residues long. The CDR3 sequence: CASSWEGGSETQYF.

This clonotype is identified as medium-sized from frequency. The rearrangement joins TRBV12-3 or TRBV12-4 to TRBJ2-5. CDR3 size: 11 residues. CDR3 in amino acids: CASSWAETQYF.

In terms of frequency, this clonotype is medium-sized. The rearrangement links TRBV7-8 to TRBJ2-2. Germline V lookup: CDR1 SGHVS, CDR2 FQNEAQ. This CDR3 has 13 residues. The CDR3 spells CASSLGDTGELFF.

J is TRBJ2-1 and V is TRBV5-4. Germline lookup yields CDR1 SGHNT and CDR2 YYREEE (reference sequence). The CDR3 spans 14 residues. This CDR3 is CASSLANAIDEQFF.

The rearrangement joins TRBV20-1 to TRBJ1-1; as DNA is missing, the TRBD1 call by TCRdb cannot be tested. The germline V gene encodes CDR1 DFQATT and CDR2 SNEGSKA (reference sequence). This CDR3 has 13 residues. This chain's CDR3 is CSAPGQGASEAFF.

By frequency, this clonotype registers large. V gene TRBV27 combines with J gene TRBJ1-5. CDR1 is MNHEY and CDR2 is SMNVEV in the germline V gene (reference sequence). The CDR3 has 13 residues. The CDR3 spells CASGGGPNQPQHF.